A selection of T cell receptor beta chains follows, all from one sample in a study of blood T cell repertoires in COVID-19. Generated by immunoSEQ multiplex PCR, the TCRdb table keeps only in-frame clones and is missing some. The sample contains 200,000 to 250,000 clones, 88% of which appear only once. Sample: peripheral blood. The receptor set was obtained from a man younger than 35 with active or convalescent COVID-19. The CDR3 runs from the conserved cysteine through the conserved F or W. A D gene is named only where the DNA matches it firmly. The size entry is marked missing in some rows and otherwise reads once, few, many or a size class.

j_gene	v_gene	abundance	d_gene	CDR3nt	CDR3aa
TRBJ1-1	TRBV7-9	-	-	TGTGCCAGCAGCTTACTAGTGAACACTGAAGCTTTCTTT	CASSLLVNTEAFF
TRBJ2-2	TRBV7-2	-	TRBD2	TGTGCCAGCAGCCCAGGACTAGCGAAAGGGGAGCTGTTTTTT	CASSPGLAKGELFF
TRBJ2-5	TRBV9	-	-	TGTGCCAGCAGCCTCCGGACGGGAATAGTAGAGACCCAGTACTTC	CASSLRTGIVETQYF
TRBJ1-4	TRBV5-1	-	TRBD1	TGCGCCAGCAGCTTGGAAGGGACAGTGGGGTATAATGAAAAACTGTTTTTT	CASSLEGTVGYNEKLFF
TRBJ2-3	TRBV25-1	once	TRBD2	TGTGCCAGCAGTGACCCACTAGCGGAAAGCACAGATACGCAGTATTTT	CASSDPLAESTDTQYF
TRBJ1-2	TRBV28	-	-	TGTGCCAGCAGTCTGCGTGGAGGTGTACGTTCCTATGGCTACACCTTC	CASSLRGGVRSYGYTF
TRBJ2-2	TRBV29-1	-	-	TGCAGCGTTGGCGCGAACACCGGGGAGCTGTTTTTT	CSVGANTGELFF
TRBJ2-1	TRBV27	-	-	TGTGCCAGCAGTTTAAGGGGCAATGAGCAGTTCTTC	CASSLRGNEQFF
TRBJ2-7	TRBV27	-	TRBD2	TGTGCCAGCAGTTTGGCCCGCGGGAGGACCCGCTCCTACGAGCAGTACTTC	CASSLARGRTRSYEQYF
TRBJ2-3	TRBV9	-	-	TGTGCCAGCAGCGTTCGGAGGGCTGATACGCAGTATTTT	CASSVRRADTQYF
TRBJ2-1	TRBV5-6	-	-	TGTGCCAGCAGCTTGTACCGGTACAATGAGCAGTTCTTC	CASSLYRYNEQFF
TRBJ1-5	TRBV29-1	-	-	TGCAGCGTTGGCTTCGACACCAATAGCAATCAGCCCCAGCATTTT	CSVGFDTNSNQPQHF
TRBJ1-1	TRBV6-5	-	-	TGTGCCAGCAGACCGCCGGGAGACACTGAAGCTTTCTTT	CASRPPGDTEAFF
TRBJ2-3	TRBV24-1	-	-	TGTGCCACCAGTGATCCGGGCACAGATACGCAGTATTTT	CATSDPGTDTQYF
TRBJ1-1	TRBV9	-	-	TGTGCCAGCAGCTCCCGACGGGGAGACACTGAAGCTTTCTTT	CASSSRRGDTEAFF
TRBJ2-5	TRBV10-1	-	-	TGCGCCAGCAGTCATTGGTACCGCCCTCGGGAGACCCAGTACTTC	CASSHWYRPRETQYF
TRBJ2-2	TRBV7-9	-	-	TGTGCCAGCAGCTTGGGGACAACAACTAACACCGGGGAGCTGTTTTTT	CASSLGTTTNTGELFF
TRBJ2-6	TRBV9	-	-	TGTGCCAGCAGCGCCGGACAGTCTGGGGCCAACGTCCTGACTTTC	CASSAGQSGANVLTF
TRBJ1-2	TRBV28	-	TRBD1	TGTGCCAGCGGACGAGGACAGGGTGGCTATGGCTACACCTTC	CASGRGQGGYGYTF
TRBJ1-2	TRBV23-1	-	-	TGCGCCAGCAGTCAATCAAGAAGGGGTAGGGGCTACACCTTC	CASSQSRRGRGYTF
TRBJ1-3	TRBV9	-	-	TGTGCCAGCAGCGTAGGGGGGAGACAGGCTGGAAACACCATATATTTT	CASSVGGRQAGNTIYF
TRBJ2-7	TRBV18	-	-	TGTGCCAGCTCACTATCAGGACAGTCATCCTACGAGCAGTACTTC	CASSLSGQSSYEQYF
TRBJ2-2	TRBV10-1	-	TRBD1	TGCGCCAGCAGTTCGCGACAGGGGAACACCGGGGAGCTGTTTTTT	CASSSRQGNTGELFF
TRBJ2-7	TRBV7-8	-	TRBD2	TGTGCCAGCAGTCGGGGGGAGCCTAGGCCCTACGAGCAGTACTTC	CASSRGEPRPYEQYF
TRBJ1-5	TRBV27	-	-	TGTGCCAGCAGTTCGAGGTTAGGAGGAACACATTTT	CASSSRLGGTHF
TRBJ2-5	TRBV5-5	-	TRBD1	TGTGCCAGCGGGACAGAGGAGCAAGAGACCCAGTACTTC	CASGTEEQETQYF
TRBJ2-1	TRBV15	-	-	TGTGCCACCAGTCCGGCAGAGCGAGGGAATGAGCAGTTCTTC	CATSPAERGNEQFF
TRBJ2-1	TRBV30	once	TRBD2	TGTGCCGGGACTAGCGGGGACATAGGGAATGAGCAGTTCTTC	CAGTSGDIGNEQFF
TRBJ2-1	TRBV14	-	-	TGTGCCAGCAGTCAAGGGTCCGGGACATACCAGTTCTTC	CASSQGSGTYQFF
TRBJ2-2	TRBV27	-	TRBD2	TGTGCCAGCAGTTTATTTGGCGGGAGGGCCCCCGGGGAGCTGTTTTTT	CASSLFGGRAPGELFF
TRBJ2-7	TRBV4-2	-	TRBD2	TGTGCCAGCAGCCAACATCTCCTAGCGGGAGGGTACGAGCAGTACTTC	CASSQHLLAGGYEQYF
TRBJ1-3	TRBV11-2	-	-	TGTGCCAGCACTCTGGGGGGTGGCACCATATATTTT	CASTLGGGTIYF
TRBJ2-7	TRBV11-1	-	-	TGTGCCAGCAGCCTTTTGTCCTACGAGCAGTACTTC	CASSLLSYEQYF
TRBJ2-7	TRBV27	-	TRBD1	TGTGCCAGCAGTTTTTGGACAGGGGGCTCCTACGAGCAGTACTTC	CASSFWTGGSYEQYF
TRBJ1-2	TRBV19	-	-	TGTGCCAGTAGTATTAGGGGGTCCGGCTATGGCTACACCTTC	CASSIRGSGYGYTF
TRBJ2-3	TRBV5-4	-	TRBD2	TGTGCCAGCAGCCCCGGCGGGAGGAGTACAGATACGCAGTATTTT	CASSPGGRSTDTQYF
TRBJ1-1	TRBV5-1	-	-	TGCGCCAGCAGCGAGCTCCACAGGGATACAGCTTTCTTT	CASSELHRDTAFF
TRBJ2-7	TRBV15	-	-	TGTGCCACCAGCAGAGTAGCCGGCGAGCAGTACTTC	CATSRVAGEQYF
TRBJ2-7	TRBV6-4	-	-	TGTGCCAGCAGTGACCTTTTAGTTCGGCCGGGAGAGCAGTACTTC	CASSDLLVRPGEQYF
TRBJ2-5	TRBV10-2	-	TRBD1	TGCGCCAGCAGCGGACAGGGAAGGGAGACCCAGTACTTC	CASSGQGRETQYF
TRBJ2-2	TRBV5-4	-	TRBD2	TGTGCCAGCAGCCCGGGACTAGCTGACACCGGGGAGCTGTTTTTT	CASSPGLADTGELFF
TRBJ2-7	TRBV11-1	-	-	TGTGCCAGCAGCTTAGGACTAGGTGGCTACGAGCAGTACTTC	CASSLGLGGYEQYF
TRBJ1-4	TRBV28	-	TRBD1	TGTGCCAGCAGTTTAGGTGGACAGGGGAATGAAAAACTGTTTTTT	CASSLGGQGNEKLFF
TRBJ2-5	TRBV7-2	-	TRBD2	TGTGCCAGCAGCTTAGCGGGCGGGAGGTTTGGAGAGACCCAGTACTTC	CASSLAGGRFGETQYF
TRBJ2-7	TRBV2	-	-	TGTGCCAGCAGTGAAGTCGGCGGGGAGTACTACGAGCAGTACTTC	CASSEVGGEYYEQYF
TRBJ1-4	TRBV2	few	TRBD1	TGTGCCAGCAGCGGACCGGGACAGGGGGTAGGGGCAACTAATGAAAAACTGTTTTTT	CASSGPGQGVGATNEKLFF
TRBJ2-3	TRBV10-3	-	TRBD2	TGTGCCATCAGCGTGACTAGCGGGAGTTCAGATACGCAGTATTTT	CAISVTSGSSDTQYF
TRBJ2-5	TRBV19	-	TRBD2	TGTGCCAGTAGCCGAACCGGGGGGACGGGGTCATACCAAGAGACCCAGTACTTC	CASSRTGGTGSYQETQYF
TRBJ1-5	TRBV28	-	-	TGTGCCAGCAGTGGGAGGCAGCCCCAGCATTTT	CASSGRQPQHF
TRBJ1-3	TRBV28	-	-	TGTGCCAGCAGCGCCCCCCCATCGCCGGACACCATATATTTT	CASSAPPSPDTIYF
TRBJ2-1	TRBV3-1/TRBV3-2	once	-	TGTGCCAGCAGCCCTCTTTCCGGGAATGAGCAGTTCTTC	CASSPLSGNEQFF
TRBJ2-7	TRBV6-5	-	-	TGTGCCAGCAGCTCCCTCGGGACACCATACGAGCAGTACTTC	CASSSLGTPYEQYF
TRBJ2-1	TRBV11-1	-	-	TGTGCCAGCAGCTTGGTCTCGGGTGAGCAGTTCTTC	CASSLVSGEQFF
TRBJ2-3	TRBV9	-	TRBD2	TGTGCCAGCAGCCTCCGGGTGGGGCGGGAGATGACGCAGTATTTT	CASSLRVGREMTQYF
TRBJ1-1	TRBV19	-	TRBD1	TGTGCCAGTAATAACAGGGGTTTAAGCACTGAAGCTTTCTTT	CASNNRGLSTEAFF
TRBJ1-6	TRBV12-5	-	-	TGTGCTAGTGGTTTGGTACCTGGGCCAACGGGCGGGCCGGATAATAATTCACCCCTCCACTTT	CASGLVPGPTGGPDNNSPLHF
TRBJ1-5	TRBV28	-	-	TGTGCCAGCAGTTTCATAGGGGGCAATCAGCCCCAGCATTTT	CASSFIGGNQPQHF
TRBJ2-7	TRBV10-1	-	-	TGCGCCAGCAGTGACAGGGGAATCTCCTACGAGCAGTACTTC	CASSDRGISYEQYF
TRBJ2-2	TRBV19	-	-	TGTGCCAGTAGTATATCGGGTAACACCGGGGAGCTGTTTTTT	CASSISGNTGELFF